Presented here are 18 T cell receptor beta chains from one specimen sequenced in a study of cytomegalovirus exposure and HLA in healthy donors. The PCR contained 60 Vbeta and 13 Jbeta primers. Libraries were prepared by immunoSEQ multiplex PCR; TCRdb keeps only in-frame clonotypes and omits some of them. The table has some 180,000 clones, more than 85% seen once. Sequencing was performed on PBMCs. These receptors were obtained from a girl less than two years old in good health and CMV-seronegative.

The chain combines TRBV7-8 with TRBJ1-2; 11 nucleotides align to TRBD1. CDR1 is SGHVS and CDR2 is FQNEAQ in the germline V gene. The CDR3 is 17 amino acids. Trimming cost V 0 bases and J 4 bases; bases outside gene matches: 7. CDR3 amino acids: CASSLARLGQGVYGYTF. Written as DNA, the CDR3 is TGTGCCAGCAGCTTAGCGCGCTTGGGACAGGGGGTCTATGGCTACACCTTC.

This sequence joins TRBV5-6 and TRBJ2-4, with D maybe TRBD1 (6 bases). Looked up from germline, CDR1 is SGHDT and CDR2 is YYEEEE. This CDR3 is 15 amino acids long. The V and J ends lost 1 base and 4 bases respectively, with 12 bases between them. The CDR3 DNA is TGTGCCAGCAGCTTGTTATTTCAGGGGAAAAACATTCAGTACTTC. Translated, it gives CASSLLFQGKNIQYF.

This chain uses TRBV4-1 with TRBJ1-1; 8 positions agree with TRBD1. Looked up from germline, CDR1 is MGHRA and CDR2 is YSYEKL. V shed 6 bases and J 5 bases; nucleotides not matched to a gene: 17. The CDR3 totals 17 residues. Written as DNA, the CDR3 is TGCGCCAGCAGGCCCAGTTTGGCAGGGGGCTTGTGGACTGAAGCTTTCTTT. Translated, it gives CASRPSLAGGLWTEAFF.

The chain couples TRBV6-1 to TRBJ2-7; no firm D call. CDR1 and CDR2 from the germline V gene are MNHNS and SASEGT. V was cut by 7 bases and J by 0 bases, with 10 bases left in between. This CDR3 has 13 residues. CDR3 bases: TGTGCCAGCACAGCGACGAGCTCCTACGAGCAGTACTTC. Translation: CASTATSSYEQYF.

The chain has TRBV21-1 and TRBJ2-1; the table's TRBD2 call for D was not verified on the DNA. TRBV21-1 is listed as a pseudogene. The CDR3 length is 18 residues. CDR3 sequence: CASRVPGLAGGAYNEQFF. The CDR3 DNA reads as TGTGCCAGCAGAGTACCGGGACTAGCGGGGGGGGCCTACAATGAGCAGTTCTTC.

A single count supports this clone. This chain joins TRBV6-5 and TRBJ2-3; perhaps TRBD2 as D (5 bases). V lost 4 bases, J lost 0 bases, and 11 bases lay in between. The CDR3 consists of 15 residues. Germline V gives CDR1 MNHEY, CDR2 SVGAGI. DNA of the CDR3: TGTGCCAGCAGTTCTCTACGCGGGAGCACAGATACGCAGTATTTT. Translating it yields CASSSLRGSTDTQYF.

The chain employs TRBV5-8 and TRBJ2-5; 12 nucleotides align to TRBD2. The CDR3 is made up of 17 amino acids. The V segment lost 1 base and the J segment 5 bases; nucleotides outside the gene matches: 9. Germline V CDR1 and CDR2: SGHTS, YDEGEE. As DNA, the CDR3 is TGTGCCAGCAGCTTGTTGGCTAGCGGGAGGGTAGAGGAGACCCAGTACTTC. Translation gives CASSLLASGRVEETQYF.

The chain has TRBV6-6 and TRBJ2-5, with 8 bases matching TRBD2. V gave up 2 bases and J gave up 5 bases; unmatched junction bases: 7. Germline V gives CDR1 MNHNY, CDR2 SVGAGI (reference sequence). CDR3 length equals 15 residues. The CDR3 region is CASSYMAGGGETQYF. The CDR3 DNA follows: TGTGCCAGCAGTTACATGGCGGGGGGCGGGGAGACCCAGTACTTC.

CDR3 in DNA: TGCGCCAGCGGGACATCGGGACAGGGGAACACTGAAGCTTTCTTT. Amino acid sequence: CASGTSGQGNTEAFF. The chain recombines TRBV5-1 with TRBJ1-1; TRBD1 agrees at 9 bases. Germline lookup yields CDR1 SGHRS and CDR2 YFSETQ. V shed 7 bases, J shed 1 base, and the junction held 8 bases outside the gene matches. This CDR3 comprises 15 residues.

The chain combines TRBV9 with TRBJ2-2; 9 bases agree with TRBD2. V shed 0 bases and J 0 bases; nucleotides not matched to a gene: 3. CDR1 is SGDLS and CDR2 is YYNGEE in the germline V gene. This CDR3 region has 17 residues. The CDR3 protein is CASSVAGGGANTGELFF. CDR3 nucleotide sequence: TGTGCCAGCAGCGTAGCTGGCGGGGGGGCGAACACCGGGGAGCTGTTTTTT.

V is TRBV5-1 and J is TRBJ2-2, with TRBD2 matching 8 bases. The CDR3 has 17 residues. The junction had 11 bases not matched to a gene; V was cut back by 2 bases and J by 5 bases. Germline V CDR1 and CDR2: SGHRS, YFSETQ. Written as DNA, the CDR3 is TGCGCCAGCAGCTTTTACCTCGGCGGGGGGCAGACCGGGGAGCTGTTTTTT. It encodes CASSFYLGGGQTGELFF.

This chain connects TRBV7-6 to TRBJ1-4, with 7 nucleotides matching TRBD1. Germline-derived CDR1 and CDR2 are SGHVS and FNYEAQ. CDR3 length: 14 amino acids. The V and J ends lost 5 bases and 4 bases, in that order; junction bases with no gene match: 4. The CDR3 region has the DNA TGTGCCAGCAGCGCGGGACAGAGTAATGAAAAACTGTTTTTT. The encoded protein is CASSAGQSNEKLFF.

This rearrangement joins TRBV6-5 to TRBJ2-7, with a possible D match to TRBD1 (6 bases). The CDR3 runs 14 residues. Germline values: CDR1 MNHEY, CDR2 SVGAGI. V lost 0 bases and J lost 4, with 10 bases in between. CDR3 sequence reads: CASSYSDREYEQYF. CDR3 nucleotide sequence: TGTGCCAGCAGTTACTCGGACAGAGAATACGAGCAGTACTTC.

A single count supports this clone. The chain couples TRBV5-1 to TRBJ2-1, with TRBD2 identical over 13 bases. The CDR3 is 16 residues long. Trimming at V came to 4 bases and at J to 4 bases, leaving 5 bases not matched to a gene. CDR1 SGHRS and CDR2 YFSETQ come from the germline V gene. This CDR3 reads CASSTGLAGEYNEQFF. The CDR3, as DNA: TGCGCCAGCAGCACCGGACTAGCGGGGGAATACAATGAGCAGTTCTTC. The whole variable domain, filled in from reference TRBV5-1 and TRBJ2-1, reads KAGVTQTPRYLIKTRGQQVTLSCSPISGHRSVSWYQQTPGQGLQFLFEYFSETQRNKGNFPGRFSGRQFSNSRSEMNVSTLELGDSALYLCASSTGLAGEYNEQFFGPGTRLTVL.

The CDR3 region has the DNA TGTGCCAGCTCACCACCGGGAGGGGTGCATGAGCAGTTCTTC. Its translation is CASSPPGGVHEQFF. The chain has TRBV18 and TRBJ2-1, with TRBD2 matching 7 bases. This CDR3 contains 14 residues. From germline, CDR1 is KGHSH and CDR2 LQKENI. V lost 0 bases, J lost 8 bases, and 4 bases stayed unmatched.

This clone occurred a few times. The chain is built from TRBV6-5 and TRBJ2-1, with unresolved D. The CDR3 runs to 15 residues. The germline CDR1 and CDR2 sequences are MNHEY and SVGAGI. V was shortened by 2 bases and J by 0 bases, with 8 bases between the two germline ends. Written as DNA, the CDR3 is TGTGCCAGCAGTTACAGCGAAAGCTCCTACAATGAGCAGTTCTTC. It yields the protein CASSYSESSYNEQFF.

The rearrangement joins TRBV7-6 to TRBJ2-3; D is possibly TRBD2 (7 bases). Germline V gene sequence: CDR1 SGHVS, CDR2 FNYEAQ. The CDR3 has 16 amino acids. Trimming shortened V by 3 bases and J by 2 bases, and 15 bases separated the two germline ends. CDR3 in DNA: TGTGCCAGCAGCTTGGTGTTGGGGGGGCACACAGATACGCAGTATTTT. This translates into CASSLVLGGHTDTQYF.

V is TRBV4-1 and J is TRBJ2-7, with 7 nucleotides matching TRBD2. The germline V gene has CDR1 MGHRA and CDR2 YSYEKL. Unmatched junction bases numbered 11, after V lost 0 bases and J lost 3 bases. This CDR3 spans 17 amino acids. CDR3 protein: CASSQEEGGQAGYEQYF. The CDR3 coding sequence is TGCGCCAGCAGCCAAGAAGAGGGAGGGCAGGCGGGCTACGAGCAGTACTTC.